This TCR beta chain came from a study of cytomegalovirus exposure and HLA in healthy donors. This PCR relied on a set of 60 Vbeta primers and 13 Jbeta primers. Measured with immunoSEQ multiplex PCR; TCRdb has only the in-frame clones, and not every one. Here the sample spans more than 95,000 clones, 65% to 85% being singletons. From germline, CDR1 is SEHNR and CDR2 FQNEAQ (reference sequence). The CDR3 length is 13 residues. V was trimmed by 1 base and J by 4 bases, leaving 7 bases between them. Sequenced sample: PBMCs. This TCR derives from a man between 45 and 60 years old in good health and CMV-seropositive. V is TRBV7-9 and J is TRBJ1-1; D remains unclear. The CDR3 DNA follows: TGTGCCAGCAGCTTAGGGGCCGGCACTGAAGCTTTCTTT. Protein: CASSLGAGTEAFF.